This T cell receptor beta chain originates from a study of T-cell reconstitution after alpha-beta-depleted transplantation in children (dated by TCRdb to about 2016). Regarding the research as a whole: Using TCR repertoire profiling, the study quantitatively followed how T-cell immune reconstitution unfolded in children after TCRalphabeta/CD19-depleted allogeneic hematopoietic cell transplantation.

Libraries were built with PCR. TCRdb names Illumina HiSeq 2500 as the instrument used. To normalize quantification of the TCRbeta repertoire, the TCR libraries were built with molecular barcoding that relied on unique molecular identifiers. TCRdb reran the public reads through fastp at Q25 and MiXCR, keeping productive beta chains. Each record represents a unique CDR3 protein, reported with the most common genes and DNA among its rows. The sample data list approximately 640,000 distinct CDR3 sequences, and about 15% of these were observed just once. Approximately 1% of the sample is in the top ten clones. Relative to germline, V is 3 bases shorter and J is 5 bases shorter, with 11 bases between their ends. Including cysteine and valine, the CDR3 has 13 amino acids. Only the CDR3 part of the read is kept: 39 bases, read in frame from the first base. This clonotype was seen more than once but under ten times. Its binding antigen is unknown. The input lacks base qualities; no much larger clone sits a single base away.

The receptor was isolated from a human donor who donated a stem cell graft to a child with acute myeloid leukemia. Sequenced material: PBMCs from the stem cell graft donor, taken from the stem cell graft. The chain links TRBV12-3 or TRBV12-4 with TRBJ2-7; no confident D gene assignment can be made. The CDR3 reads CASSLIGNHEQYV. The sequenced DNA is TGTGCCAGCAGTTTGATAGGGAACCACGAGCAGTACGTC.